The 22 T cell receptor beta chains below were found in one sample sequenced in a study of patients and donors after allogeneic stem cell transplantation. TCRdb ran MiXCR on the RT-PCR reads and lists one entry per CDR3 protein. Among roughly 230,000 distinct CDR3 sequences, roughly 14% were seen once, and the ten largest hold around 10%. Material for sequencing was blood, either unsorted or a sorted T cell fraction (not recorded which). These receptors were taken from a human donor who was either an allogeneic HSCT recipient or a stem cell or donor lymphocyte infusion donor (not recorded which). It is not recorded whose cells these are; they may come from a transplant donor.

The rearrangement joins TRBV2 to TRBJ2-1, with D tentatively TRBD2 (6 bases). The V gene's germline CDR1 is SNHLY and CDR2 FYNNEI. V lost 4 bases and J lost 1, with 8 bases in between. The CDR3 runs 14 residues. The CDR3 DNA is TGTGCCAGCAGTGTGCTAGCGTCCTACAATGAGCAGTTCTTC. Amino acid sequence: CASSVLASYNEQFF.

The chain couples TRBV5-1 to TRBJ1-1; 7 bases are a match to TRBD1. With 0 bases clipped from V and 3 bases from J, the junction kept 2 bases outside the gene matches. Germline V gives CDR1 SGHRS, CDR2 YFSETQ. The length of the CDR3 is 14 residues. CDR3 sequence: CASSLETGYTEAFF. As DNA, the CDR3 is TGCGCCAGCAGCTTGGAGACAGGGTACACTGAAGCTTTCTTT.

This clonotype was counted only a few times. The rearrangement links TRBV5-6 to TRBJ2-1; possibly TRBD2 for D (6 bases). The V gene's germline CDR1 is SGHDT and CDR2 YYEEEE. Trimming left V 3 bases short and J 0 bases short, with 13 bases between. This CDR3 comprises 16 residues. The CDR3 coding sequence is TGTGCCAGCAGCTCGCACGGGCGGGGCTCCTACAATGAGCAGTTCTTC. It codes for CASSSHGRGSYNEQFF.

V gene TRBV25-1 combines with J gene TRBJ2-7; 9 bases line up with TRBD2. Germline assignment: CDR1 MGHDK and CDR2 SYGVNS. The CDR3 extends over 13 amino acids. Unmatched junction bases numbered 6, after V lost 7 bases and J lost 5 bases. The CDR3: CASISGRDHEQYF. In nucleotides, the CDR3 is TGTGCCAGCATTAGCGGGAGAGACCACGAGCAGTACTTC.

This clonotype was seen many times. CDR3 sequence: CASSSGYGGDQPQHF. The CDR3 DNA is TGCGCCAGCAGCTCCGGATACGGCGGTGATCAGCCCCAGCATTTT. The chain carries TRBV5-1 and TRBJ1-5; no definite D call. The CDR3 totals 15 residues. The germline gives CDR1 SGHRS, CDR2 YFSETQ. Trimming took off 3 bases at V and 5 bases at J, with 15 bases between the two ends.

The V call is TRBV20-1, the J call TRBJ1-5; TRBD1 aligns across 9 bases. The CDR3 contains 15 residues. V was pared by 6 bases and J by 4 bases, with 10 bases of the junction left unmatched. Germline V gene sequence: CDR1 DFQATT, CDR2 SNEGSKA (reference sequence). CDR3 protein: CSAHRGRVGNQPQHF. The CDR3, as DNA: TGCAGTGCCCACAGGGGGCGCGTTGGGAATCAGCCCCAGCATTTT.

This clonotype was seen at least ten times. The V gene is TRBV25-1, the J gene TRBJ1-6; D might be TRBD1 (5 bases). Germline values: CDR1 MGHDK, CDR2 SYGVNS. This CDR3 is 13 amino acids long. V was shortened by 6 bases and J by 8 bases, with 11 bases between the two germline ends. The CDR3 nucleotides are TGTGCCAGCAGACAGGATTTCTATTCACCCCTCCACTTT. Translated, it gives CASRQDFYSPLHF.

This clonotype was found a few times. The rearrangement links TRBV4-2 to TRBJ2-5; D could derive from TRBD1 or TRBD2 (5 bases each). Germline assignment: CDR1 LGHNA and CDR2 YNFKEQ. The germline V and J ends were trimmed by 1 base and 5 bases, with 14 bases remaining between them. The length of the CDR3 is 15 residues. The CDR3 coding sequence is TGTGCCAGCAGCCAAGGTTCCGGGGCCGGGGAGACCCAGTACTTC. Its translation: CASSQGSGAGETQYF.

This clonotype came up many times. This chain connects TRBV6-1 to TRBJ1-4; D call uncertain. Germline assignment: CDR1 MNHNS and CDR2 SASEGT. V lost 6 bases and J lost 0, with 11 bases in between. CDR3 size: 15 residues. CDR3 coding DNA: TGTGCCAGCAGGGAATCAGGACCAACTAATGAAAAACTGTTTTTT. This codes for CASRESGPTNEKLFF.

This clonotype was picked up a small number of times. V gene TRBV7-2 combines with J gene TRBJ2-1; no clear D. Germline values: CDR1 SGHTA, CDR2 FQGNSA. V lost 0 bases and J lost 4, with 10 bases in between. This CDR3 is 15 amino acids long. The CDR3 bases are TGTGCCAGCAGCTTAGCTACGTCGTCTTACAATGAGCAGTTCTTC. As protein: CASSLATSSYNEQFF.

This clonotype was observed a few times. The chain uses TRBV20-1 and TRBJ2-1, with 10 bases that match TRBD2. V was clipped by 1 base and J by 7 bases; unmatched bases: 7. CDR1 DFQATT and CDR2 SNEGSKA come from the germline V gene (reference sequence). The CDR3 consists of 15 residues. DNA of the CDR3: TGCAGTGCTAGAGGCGGAGCGGGGGGGAGTAATGAGCAGTTCTTC. Protein: CSARGGAGGSNEQFF.

This clonotype was counted many times. V gene TRBV28 combines with J gene TRBJ2-7; a possible D gene is TRBD1 (6 bases). Germline CDR1 and CDR2: MDHEN and SYDVKM. The CDR3 has 12 amino acids. With 7 bases removed from V and 12 bases from J, the gap between germline ends came to 19 bases. CDR3 bases: TGTGCCAGCACCGTACAGGGAATTAGTCCGTACTTC. Amino acids: CASTVQGISPYF.

This clonotype appeared once. V gene TRBV19 combines with J gene TRBJ1-1; the D gene is possibly TRBD1 (5 bases). CDR3 length: 15 amino acids. Germline V lookup: CDR1 LNHDA, CDR2 SQIVND (reference sequence). Trimming cost V 3 bases and J 0 bases, with 11 bases left between them. DNA of the CDR3: TGTGCCAGTAGTATTAGGGGTCTATTGAACACTGAAGCTTTCTTT. It yields the protein CASSIRGLLNTEAFF.

This clonotype was observed a handful of times. The rearrangement links TRBV29-1 to TRBJ2-7; possibly TRBD1 or TRBD2 for D (5 bases each). The CDR3 has 12 residues. Germline assignment: CDR1 SQVTM and CDR2 ANQGSEA. Trimming removed 8 bases at V and 6 bases at J, with 17 bases between. The CDR3 protein is CSTLGDLREQYF. CDR3 DNA sequence: TGCAGCACCCTTGGGGACCTCCGCGAGCAGTACTTC.

J is TRBJ2-3 and V is TRBV5-1; possibly TRBD1 or TRBD2 for D (5 bases each). Deletions cut 0 bases from V and 2 bases from J, with 13 bases between. The CDR3 is 16 amino acids. Germline V lookup: CDR1 SGHRS, CDR2 YFSETQ. The CDR3 bases are TGCGCCAGCAGCTTGGGGGGCGGGCTTAACACAGATACGCAGTATTTT. Translated, it gives CASSLGGGLNTDTQYF.

At least ten counts were recorded for this clonotype. The rearrangement links TRBV20-1 to TRBJ2-1, with a possible D match to TRBD2 (7 bases). CDR3 length: 16 residues. Germline V CDR1 and CDR2: DFQATT, SNEGSKA (reference sequence). V was trimmed by 3 bases and J by 4 bases, leaving 19 bases between them. CDR3 sequence (DNA): TGCAGTGCTAGGGACTTCGGGGGGCCAAGGTACAATGAGCAGTTCTTC. Its translation is CSARDFGGPRYNEQFF.

This chain links TRBV30 with TRBJ1-3; tentative D call: TRBD1 (6 bases). Germline assignment: CDR1 GTSNPN and CDR2 SVGIG (reference sequence). This CDR3 is built from 16 residues. With 3 bases removed from V and 0 bases from J, the gap between germline ends came to 15 bases. The CDR3 sequence: CAWRKATGLSGNTIYF. The CDR3 DNA reads as TGTGCCTGGAGGAAAGCGACAGGTCTCTCTGGAAACACCATATATTTT. Variable domain in full (rest from reference TRBV30 and TRBJ1-3): SQTIHQWPATLVQPVGSPLSLECTVEGTSNPNLYWYRQAAGRGLQLLFYSVGIGQISSEVPQNLSASRPQDRQFILSSKKLLLSDSGFYLCAWRKATGLSGNTIYFGEGSWLTVV.

This clonotype was detected a few times. This rearrangement joins TRBV7-8 to TRBJ1-4; maybe TRBD1 (5 bases). Germline CDR1 SGHVS, CDR2 FQNEAQ. Trimming removed 0 bases at V and 8 bases at J, with 7 bases between. The CDR3 sequence is 13 residues long. CDR3 amino acids: CASSLAQAEKLFF. The DNA for the CDR3 is TGTGCCAGCAGCTTAGCACAGGCGGAAAAACTGTTTTTT.

This clonotype has ten or more counts. The chain couples TRBV6-1 to TRBJ2-3; maybe TRBD2 (6 bases). This CDR3 has 14 residues. Between the trimmed V and J ends, which lost 6 bases and 2 bases, there was a span of 12 bases. Germline V CDR1 and CDR2: MNHNS, SASEGT. CDR3 sequence (DNA): TGTGCCAGCAGGGGAGCGGGTTTCACAGATACGCAGTATTTT. This encodes CASRGAGFTDTQYF.

This clonotype was observed a few times. This rearrangement joins TRBV24-1 to TRBJ1-2; 9 bases match TRBD1. CDR3 length equals 15 residues. Germline CDR1 reads KGHDR; CDR2 reads SFDVKD. The V and J ends lost 3 bases and 6 bases, in that order; junction bases with no gene match: 7. The CDR3 sequence: CATSDRGTGRHGYTF. The DNA for the CDR3 is TGTGCCACCAGTGATCGCGGGACAGGGAGGCATGGCTACACCTTC.

The chain couples TRBV7-9 to TRBJ2-5; a possible D gene is TRBD1 (5 bases). The CDR3 contains 15 residues. From germline, CDR1 is SEHNR and CDR2 FQNEAQ (reference sequence). Trimming stripped 5 bases from V and 1 base from J, with 14 bases between. In DNA form, the CDR3 reads TGTGCCAGCAGCCGACAGACCATGCCCCAAGAGACCCAGTACTTC. The encoded protein is CASSRQTMPQETQYF.

This clonotype was seen a handful of times. The chain joins TRBV20-1 to TRBJ1-2; 9 nucleotides agree with TRBD1. Per germline, CDR1 DFQATT and CDR2 SNEGSKA (reference sequence). The CDR3 is 13 residues long. CDR3: CRPQDRGGYGYTF. CDR3 bases: TGCAGACCTCAGGACAGGGGAGGCTATGGCTACACCTTC.